This entry is about one TCR beta chain. This specimen comes from a study of blood T cell repertoires in COVID-19. Background on the study: COVID-19 samples, acute and convalescent, were from the United States, Italy and Spain. PBMCs, B-cell-depleted T cells, or T cells were the source of the cDNA or gDNA that made up the material.

In the authors' workflow: From reference gene primer amplification, estimates of nucleated cell counts were derived. Some clones are missing from TCRdb's copy, which holds only in-frame ones; the method was immunoSEQ multiplex PCR. V and J calls and clone size are copied from that table; D and trimming were computed from the DNA. The sample holds approximately 270,000 clones, around 90% seen once. The CDR3 is 15 residues long. Germline V gene lookup returns CDR1 LGHDT and CDR2 YNNKEL (reference sequence). V shed 0 bases and J shed 7 bases, with 14 bases lying between them. Input material: peripheral blood. The sequence came from an elderly man with acute or convalescent COVID-19. The rearrangement uses TRBV3-1 (or the pseudogene TRBV3-2) and TRBJ2-3; tentatively, D is TRBD2 (6 bases). The CDR3 DNA reads TGTGCCAGCAGCCAAGATACGGTGGCGGGGAATACGCAGTATTTT. It codes for CASSQDTVAGNTQYF.